The T cell receptor beta chain under discussion was sequenced for a study of technical replicates of blood from a handful of donors. Germline V gene data show CDR1 as SEHNR and CDR2 as FQNEAQ (reference sequence). The CDR3 loop spans 14 amino acids. V lost 5 bases, J lost 1 base, and 5 bases stayed unmatched. Assay used: immunoSEQ multiplex PCR; TCRdb lists only in-frame clones, some missing. Here the sample spans 75,000 to 100,000 clones, around 95% being singletons. The sequence was collected from a human donor in good health. The chain is built from TRBV7-9 and TRBJ2-7, with 7 bases matching TRBD1. Input material: T cells isolated from PBMCs. The CDR3 coding sequence is TGTGCCAGCAGCCCTCCGGGACAGTCCTACGAGCAGTACTTC. Amino acid sequence: CASSPPGQSYEQYF.